This T cell receptor beta chain came from a study of graft-versus-host responses after intestinal transplantation. Study-wide results and caveats: Early after transplant, HvG clones declined as circulating GvH clones peaked. There were GvH clones found in recipient marrow, and some of them appeared first in ileum or blood.

The germline CDR1 and CDR2 sequences are MGHRA and YSYEKL. This CDR3 comprises 14 residues. Trimming removed 0 bases at V and 6 bases at J, with 11 bases between. Turning to this clone: Its antigen is still unknown.

Some clones are missing from TCRdb's copy, which holds only in-frame ones; the method was immunoSEQ multiplex PCR. This table holds tens of thousands of clones, more than 90% found once. This sequence joins TRBV4-1 and TRBJ1-1; D might be TRBD1 (6 bases). This sample comprised unstimulated CD8+ T cells sorted from spleen or lymph node cells, obtained before transplant. The sequence was obtained from a human donor who was the organ donor for an intestinal transplant. For the CDR3, the DNA is TGCGCCAGCAGCCAAGATGTAGAGGGGGCTGAAGCTTTCTTT. As protein: CASSQDVEGAEAFF.